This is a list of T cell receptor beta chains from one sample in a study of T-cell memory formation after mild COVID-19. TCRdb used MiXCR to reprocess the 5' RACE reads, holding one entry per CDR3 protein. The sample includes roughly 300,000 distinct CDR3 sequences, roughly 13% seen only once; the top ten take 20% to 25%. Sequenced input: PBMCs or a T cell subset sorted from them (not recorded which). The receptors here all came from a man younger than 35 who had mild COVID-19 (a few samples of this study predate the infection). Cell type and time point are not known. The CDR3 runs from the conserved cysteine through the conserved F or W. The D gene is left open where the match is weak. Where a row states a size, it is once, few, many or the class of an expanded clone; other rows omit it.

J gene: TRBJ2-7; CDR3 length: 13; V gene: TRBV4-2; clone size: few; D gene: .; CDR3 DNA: TGTGCCAGCAGCCAAGCAGGGGGGGGAGAGCAGTACTTC; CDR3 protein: CASSQAGGGEQYF
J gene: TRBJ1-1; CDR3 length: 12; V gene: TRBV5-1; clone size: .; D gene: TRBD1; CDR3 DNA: TGCGCCAGCAGACAGGGGTCTACTGAAGCTTTCTTT; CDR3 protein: CASRQGSTEAFF
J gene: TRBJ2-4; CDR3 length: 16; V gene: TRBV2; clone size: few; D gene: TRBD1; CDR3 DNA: TGTGCCAGCAGTGGGGGACAGGGGACCCCTAAAAACATTCAGTACTTC; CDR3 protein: CASSGGQGTPKNIQYF
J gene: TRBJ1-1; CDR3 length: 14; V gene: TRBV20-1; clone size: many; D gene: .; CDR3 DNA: TGCAGTGCTAGGATCGGGACTAGGAACACTGAAGCTTTCTTT; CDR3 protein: CSARIGTRNTEAFF
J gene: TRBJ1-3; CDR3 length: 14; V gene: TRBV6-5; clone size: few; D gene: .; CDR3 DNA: TGTGCCAGCAGATATCAGGGTTTCGAAAACACCATATATTTT; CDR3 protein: CASRYQGFENTIYF
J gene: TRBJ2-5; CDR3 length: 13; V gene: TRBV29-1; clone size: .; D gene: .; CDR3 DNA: TGCAGCGTTGAAGGACAGCCTTGGGAGACCCAGTACTTC; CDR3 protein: CSVEGQPWETQYF
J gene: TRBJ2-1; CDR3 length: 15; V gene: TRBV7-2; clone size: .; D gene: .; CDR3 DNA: TGTGCCAGCAGTCCCCGGCCGATAGGGCTGCATGAGCAGTTCTTC; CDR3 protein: CASSPRPIGLHEQFF
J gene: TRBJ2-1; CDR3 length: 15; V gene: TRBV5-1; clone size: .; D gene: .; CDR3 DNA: TGCGCCAGCAGCTTGGTGCGGAGCTCCTACAATGAGCAGTTCTTC; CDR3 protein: CASSLVRSSYNEQFF
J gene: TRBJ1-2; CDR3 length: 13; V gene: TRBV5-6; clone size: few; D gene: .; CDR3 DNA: TGTGCCAGCAGTACGGGGGAAGTCTATGGCTACACCTTC; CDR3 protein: CASSTGEVYGYTF
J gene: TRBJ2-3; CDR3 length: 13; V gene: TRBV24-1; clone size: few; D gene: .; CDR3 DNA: TGTGCCACCAGTGTGCACAGCACAGATACGCAGTATTTT; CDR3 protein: CATSVHSTDTQYF
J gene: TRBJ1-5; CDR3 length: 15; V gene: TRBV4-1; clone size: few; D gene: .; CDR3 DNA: TGCGCCAGCAGCCAAGATTTTGAGGGATGGCAGCCCCAGCATTTT; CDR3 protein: CASSQDFEGWQPQHF
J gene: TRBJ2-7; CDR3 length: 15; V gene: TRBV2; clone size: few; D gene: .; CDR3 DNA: TGTGCCAGCAGTGGGTCGACGGGCTGGGGCTACGAGCAGTACTTC; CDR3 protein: CASSGSTGWGYEQYF
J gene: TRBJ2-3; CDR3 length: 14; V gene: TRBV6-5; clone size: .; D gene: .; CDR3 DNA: TGTGCCAGCAGTTACGCAGTTCACATAGATACGCAGTATTTT; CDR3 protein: CASSYAVHIDTQYF
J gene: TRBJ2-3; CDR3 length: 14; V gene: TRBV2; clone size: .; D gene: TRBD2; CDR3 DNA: TGTGCCAGCAGGGAGGGGACTAGCGGAGATAAGCAGTATTTT; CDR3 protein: CASREGTSGDKQYF
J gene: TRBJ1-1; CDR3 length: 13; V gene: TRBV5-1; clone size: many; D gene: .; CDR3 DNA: TGCGCCAGCAGCTCGTCAGGGAGCACTGAAGCTTTCTTT; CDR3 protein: CASSSSGSTEAFF
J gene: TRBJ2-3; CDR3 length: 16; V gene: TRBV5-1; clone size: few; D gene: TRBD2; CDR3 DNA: TGCGCCAGCAGCTTGACTAGCGGGGGGACCACAGATACGCAGTATTTT; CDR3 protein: CASSLTSGGTTDTQYF
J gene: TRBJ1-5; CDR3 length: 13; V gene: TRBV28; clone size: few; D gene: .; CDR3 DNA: TGTGCCAGCAGTTTATCCCACAATCAGCCCCAGCATTTT; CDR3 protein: CASSLSHNQPQHF
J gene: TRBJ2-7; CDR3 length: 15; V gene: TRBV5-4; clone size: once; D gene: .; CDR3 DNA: TGTGCCAGCAGCTTTCCGGGGGGCTTATCCTACGAGCAGTACTTC; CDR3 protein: CASSFPGGLSYEQYF
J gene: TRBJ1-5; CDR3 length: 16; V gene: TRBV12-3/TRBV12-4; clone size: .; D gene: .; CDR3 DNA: TGTGCCAGCAGACCCCCGGGGGGGTATAGCAATCAGCCCCAGCATTTT; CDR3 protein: CASRPPGGYSNQPQHF
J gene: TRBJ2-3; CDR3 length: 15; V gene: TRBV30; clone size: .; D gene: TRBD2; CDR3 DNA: TGTGCCTGGAGTGACAAGGGCGGGGGGACAGATACGCAGTATTTT; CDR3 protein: CAWSDKGGGTDTQYF
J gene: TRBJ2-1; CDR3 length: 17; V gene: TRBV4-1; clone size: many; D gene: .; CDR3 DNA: TGCGCCAGCAGCCAAAGGCTAGGACTCGGAGAGTCCAATGAGCAGTTCTTC; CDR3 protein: CASSQRLGLGESNEQFF
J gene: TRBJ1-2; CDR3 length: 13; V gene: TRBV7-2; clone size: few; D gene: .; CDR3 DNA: TGTGCCAGCAGCTTAGGGGAGGGAAGAGGCTACACCTTC; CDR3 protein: CASSLGEGRGYTF
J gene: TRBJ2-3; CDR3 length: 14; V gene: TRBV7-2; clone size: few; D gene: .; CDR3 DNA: TGTGCCAGCAGCTTACGAGCCTCCACAGAGACGCAGTATTTT; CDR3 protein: CASSLRASTETQYF
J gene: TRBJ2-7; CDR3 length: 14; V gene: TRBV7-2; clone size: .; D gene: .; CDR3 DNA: TGTGCCAGCAGCTTAGTTCCCACAGGCTACGAGCAGTACTTC; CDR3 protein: CASSLVPTGYEQYF
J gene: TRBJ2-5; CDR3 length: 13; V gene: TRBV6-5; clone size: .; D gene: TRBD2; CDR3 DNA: TGTGCCAGCACCCGGGGGGGCCGAGAGACCCAGTACTTC; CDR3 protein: CASTRGGRETQYF
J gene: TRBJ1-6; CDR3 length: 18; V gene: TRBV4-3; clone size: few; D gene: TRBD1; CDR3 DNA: TGCGCCAGCAGCCAGGAACGACAGGGACCCAATAATAATTCACCCCTCCACTTT; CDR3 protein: CASSQERQGPNNNSPLHF
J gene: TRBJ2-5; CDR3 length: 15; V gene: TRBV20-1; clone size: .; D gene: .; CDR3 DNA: TGCAGTGCTAGAGACCCGAACAGGCCATCAGAGACCCAGTACTTC; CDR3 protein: CSARDPNRPSETQYF
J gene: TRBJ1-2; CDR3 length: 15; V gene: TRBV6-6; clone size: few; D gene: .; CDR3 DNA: TGTGCCAGCAGTTACTATCCCCCTGGGGACTATGGCTACACCTTC; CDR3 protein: CASSYYPPGDYGYTF
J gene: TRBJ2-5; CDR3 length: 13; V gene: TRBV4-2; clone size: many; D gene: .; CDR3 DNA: TGTGCCAGCAGCCGAGCAAGGGGAGAGACCCAGTACTTC; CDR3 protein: CASSRARGETQYF
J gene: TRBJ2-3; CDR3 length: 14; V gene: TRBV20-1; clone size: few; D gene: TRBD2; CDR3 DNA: TGCAGTGCTAGAGGGGGGACTAGTCAAGATACGCAGTATTTT; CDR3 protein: CSARGGTSQDTQYF
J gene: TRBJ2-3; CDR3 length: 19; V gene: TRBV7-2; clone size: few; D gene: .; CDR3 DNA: TGTGCCAGCAGCTCACTACAGGGCCCCGGTGGGTCCCACACAGATACGCAGTATTTT; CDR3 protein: CASSSLQGPGGSHTDTQYF
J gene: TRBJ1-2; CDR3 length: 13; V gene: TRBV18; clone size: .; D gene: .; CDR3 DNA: TGTGCCAGCTCCGACGAGGTTTCTTATGGCTACACCTTC; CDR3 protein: CASSDEVSYGYTF
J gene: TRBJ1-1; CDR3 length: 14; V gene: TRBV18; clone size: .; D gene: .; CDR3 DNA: TGTGCCAGCTCAACCCAAGACGGTGAGACTGAAGCTTTCTTT; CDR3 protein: CASSTQDGETEAFF
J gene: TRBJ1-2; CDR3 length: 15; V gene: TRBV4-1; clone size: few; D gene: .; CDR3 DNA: TGCGCCAGCAGCCAGGCTCTCAGGGAGGGGAGGCGATACACCTTC; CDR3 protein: CASSQALREGRRYTF
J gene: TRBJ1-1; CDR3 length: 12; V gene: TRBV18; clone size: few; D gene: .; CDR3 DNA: TGTGCCAGCTCACCCCAGGGGTTCGCAGCTTTCTTT; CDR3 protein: CASSPQGFAAFF
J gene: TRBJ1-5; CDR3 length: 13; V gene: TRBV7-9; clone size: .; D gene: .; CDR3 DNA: TGTGCCAGCAGCGACCGGGACGGTCAGCCCCAGCATTTT; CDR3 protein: CASSDRDGQPQHF
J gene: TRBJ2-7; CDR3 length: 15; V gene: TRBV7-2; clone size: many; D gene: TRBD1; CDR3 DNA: TGTGCCAGCAGCCCCCAGGGGACAGACGCCTACGAGCAGTACTTC; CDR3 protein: CASSPQGTDAYEQYF
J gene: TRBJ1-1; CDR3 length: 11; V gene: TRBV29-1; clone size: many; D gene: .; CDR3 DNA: TGCAGCGTTGAGGGGTACACTGAAGCTTTCTTT; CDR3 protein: CSVEGYTEAFF
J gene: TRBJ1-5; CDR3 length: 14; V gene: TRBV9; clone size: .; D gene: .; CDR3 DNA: TGTGCCAGCAGCGCCGGACAGAAAGATGTTCCCCAGCATTTT; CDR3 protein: CASSAGQKDVPQHF
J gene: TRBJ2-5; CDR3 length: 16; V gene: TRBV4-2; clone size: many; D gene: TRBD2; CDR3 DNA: TGTGCCAGCAGCCAAGATAGCACTAGCGGGGCAAAGACCCAGTACTTC; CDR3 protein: CASSQDSTSGAKTQYF
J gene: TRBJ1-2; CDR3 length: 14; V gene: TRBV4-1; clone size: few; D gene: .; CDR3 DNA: TGCGCCAGCAGCCCCGGTGTCGGGGCCTATGGCTACACCTTC; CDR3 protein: CASSPGVGAYGYTF
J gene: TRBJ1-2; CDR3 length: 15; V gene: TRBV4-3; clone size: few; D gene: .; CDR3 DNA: TGCGCCAGCAGCCCCCCCGGGGTGACTAACTATGGCTACACCTTC; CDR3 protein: CASSPPGVTNYGYTF
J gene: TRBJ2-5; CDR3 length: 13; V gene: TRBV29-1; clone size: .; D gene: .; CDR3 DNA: TGCAGCGTTGACTCAGGGGCTGGGGAGACCCAGTACTTC; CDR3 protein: CSVDSGAGETQYF
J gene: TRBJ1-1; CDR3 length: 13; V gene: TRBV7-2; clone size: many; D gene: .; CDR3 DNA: TGTGCCAGCAGCTTGAGGGGGGCGCAGGTAGCTTTCTTT; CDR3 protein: CASSLRGAQVAFF
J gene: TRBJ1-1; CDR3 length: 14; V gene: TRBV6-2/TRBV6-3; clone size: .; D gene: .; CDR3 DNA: TGTGCCAGCAGCCTGGACACACGGTACACTGAAGCTTTCTTT; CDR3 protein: CASSLDTRYTEAFF